This T cell receptor beta chain emerged from a study of blood T cell repertoires in COVID-19. Study in general: COVID-19 samples collected from the United States, Italy and Spain covered acute and convalescent phases. Sources were T cells, B-cell-depleted T cells, or PBMCs; the material itself was cDNA or gDNA.

As handled by the study authors: Estimates of nucleated cell counts were drawn from the amplification of reference gene primers. Assay: immunoSEQ multiplex PCR; the TCRdb copy retains only in-frame clones and omits some. The V and J calls and clone size come from that table; D and trimming were worked out from the DNA. The sample comprises under 200,000 clones, roughly four fifths of which are singletons, and about 12% rests with the top ten. Donors in Cohort 3 counted as recovered after two negative PCRs, clearance, or symptom resolution. The CDR3 consists of 15 residues. V was trimmed by 6 bases and J by 2 bases, leaving 15 bases between them. CDR1 LNHNV and CDR2 YYDKDF come from the germline V gene (reference sequence).

The genes are TRBV15 and TRBJ2-3, with D perhaps TRBD1 (6 bases). The sequence was collected from a man between 50 and 59 years old who had recovered from COVID-19. Sequencing input: PBMCs or T cells enriched from blood (not recorded which). CDR3 bases: TGTGCCACCAGAAATGGACAGACCCCCACAGATACGCAGTATTTT. Encoded protein: CATRNGQTPTDTQYF.